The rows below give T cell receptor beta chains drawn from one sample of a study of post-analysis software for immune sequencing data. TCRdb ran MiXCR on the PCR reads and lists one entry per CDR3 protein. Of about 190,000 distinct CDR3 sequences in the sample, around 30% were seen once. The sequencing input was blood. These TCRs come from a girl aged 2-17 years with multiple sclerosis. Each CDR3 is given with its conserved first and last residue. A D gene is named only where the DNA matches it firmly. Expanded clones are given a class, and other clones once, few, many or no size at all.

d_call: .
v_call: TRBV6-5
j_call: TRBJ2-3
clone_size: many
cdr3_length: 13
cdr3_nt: TGTGCCAGCAGCCGGGACTTCACAGATACGCAGTATTTT
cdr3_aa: CASSRDFTDTQYF

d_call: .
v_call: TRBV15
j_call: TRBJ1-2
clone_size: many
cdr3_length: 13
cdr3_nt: TGTGCCACCAGTTATACAACAGGGAAAGGCTACACCTTC
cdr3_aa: CATSYTTGKGYTF

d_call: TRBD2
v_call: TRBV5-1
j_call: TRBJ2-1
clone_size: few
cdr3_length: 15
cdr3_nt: TGCGCCAGCAGCTTAGGGCGGGGGGGCAACAATGAGCAGTTCTTC
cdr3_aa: CASSLGRGGNNEQFF

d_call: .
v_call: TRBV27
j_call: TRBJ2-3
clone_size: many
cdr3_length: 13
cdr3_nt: TGTGCCAGCAGTTTCTCATTGGGAGATACGCAGTATTTT
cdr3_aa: CASSFSLGDTQYF

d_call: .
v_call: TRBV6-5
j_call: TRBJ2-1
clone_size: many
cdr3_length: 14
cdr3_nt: TGTGCCAGCACCACAGTGGATCGAAACAATGAGCAGTTCTTC
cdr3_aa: CASTTVDRNNEQFF

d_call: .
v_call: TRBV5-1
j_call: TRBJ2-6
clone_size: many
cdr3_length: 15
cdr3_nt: TGCGCCAGCGGACAGTCCGAAGCTGGGGCCAACGTCCTGACTTTC
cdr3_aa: CASGQSEAGANVLTF

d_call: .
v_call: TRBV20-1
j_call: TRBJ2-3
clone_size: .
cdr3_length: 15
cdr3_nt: TGCAGTGCTAGAGAATTAACTCAATACTACGATACGCAGTATTTT
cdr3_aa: CSARELTQYYDTQYF

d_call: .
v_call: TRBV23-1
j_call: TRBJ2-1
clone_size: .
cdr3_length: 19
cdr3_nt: TGCGCCAGCAGTCGAGAGGACAGATTAGCGGGTAGCTCCTACAATGAGCAGTTCTTC
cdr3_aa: CASSREDRLAGSSYNEQFF

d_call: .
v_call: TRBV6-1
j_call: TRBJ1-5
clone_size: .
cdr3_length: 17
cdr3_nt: TGTGCCAGCAGTGAAGTTCTAGATCTATATAGCAATCAGCCCCAGCATTTT
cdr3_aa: CASSEVLDLYSNQPQHF

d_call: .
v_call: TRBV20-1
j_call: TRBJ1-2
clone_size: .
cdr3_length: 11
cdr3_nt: TGCAGGGGGGACGGGAGGATTGGCTACACCTTC
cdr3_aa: CRGDGRIGYTF

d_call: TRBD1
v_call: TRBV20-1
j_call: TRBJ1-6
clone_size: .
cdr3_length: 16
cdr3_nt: TGCAGTGCCCAGGGACAGGGGGCTCCCCTGGTTTCACCCCTCCACTTT
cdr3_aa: CSAQGQGAPLVSPLHF

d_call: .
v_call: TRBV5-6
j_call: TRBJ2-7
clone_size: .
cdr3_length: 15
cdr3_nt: TGTGCCAGCAGCTTGCTCTCAGGGGGGCTCTACGAGCAGTACTTC
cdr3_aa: CASSLLSGGLYEQYF

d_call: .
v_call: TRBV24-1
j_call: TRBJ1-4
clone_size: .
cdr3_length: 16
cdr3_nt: TGTGCCACCAGTGATTCCTCCGGGACAAAAAATGAAAAACTGTTTTTT
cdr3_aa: CATSDSSGTKNEKLFF

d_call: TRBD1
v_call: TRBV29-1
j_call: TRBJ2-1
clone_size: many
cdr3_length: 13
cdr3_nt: TGCAGCGTTACGGGACAGGTCAACAATGAGCAGTTCTTC
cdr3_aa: CSVTGQVNNEQFF

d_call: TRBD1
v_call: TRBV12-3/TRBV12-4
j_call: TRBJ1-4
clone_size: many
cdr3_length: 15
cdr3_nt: TGTGCCAGCAGTGGGGACAGGGAGGCGAGTGAAAAACTGTTTTTT
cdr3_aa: CASSGDREASEKLFF

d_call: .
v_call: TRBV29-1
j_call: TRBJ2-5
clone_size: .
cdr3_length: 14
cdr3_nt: TGCAGCGTTGGTGCCCGGGCGGGCTACAATGAGCAGTACTTC
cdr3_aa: CSVGARAGYNEQYF

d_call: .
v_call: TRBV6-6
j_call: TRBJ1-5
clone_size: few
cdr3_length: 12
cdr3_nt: TGTGCCAGCAGAGAACAAAATCAGCCCCAGCATTTT
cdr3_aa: CASREQNQPQHF

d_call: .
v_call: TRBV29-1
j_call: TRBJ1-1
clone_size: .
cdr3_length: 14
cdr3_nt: TGCAGCGTTGAAGGTGCGGGACCCAACACTGAAGCTTTCTTT
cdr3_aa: CSVEGAGPNTEAFF

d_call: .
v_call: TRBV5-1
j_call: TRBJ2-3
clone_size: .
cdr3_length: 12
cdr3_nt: TGCGCCAGCAGCAACTCGGTAGATACGCAGTATTTT
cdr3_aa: CASSNSVDTQYF

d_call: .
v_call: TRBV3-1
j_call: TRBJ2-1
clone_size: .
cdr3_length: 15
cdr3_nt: TGTGCCAGCCGGCCGGGGTCCTCTGGGAATGGAGTGCAGTTCTTC
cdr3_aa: CASRPGSSGNGVQFF

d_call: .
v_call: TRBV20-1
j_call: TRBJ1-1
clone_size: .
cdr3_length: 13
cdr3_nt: TGCAGTGCAGCGACCGGGTGGTTCACTGAAGCTTTCTTT
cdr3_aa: CSAATGWFTEAFF

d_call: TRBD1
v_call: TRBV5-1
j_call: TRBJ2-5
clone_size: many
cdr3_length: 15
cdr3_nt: TGCGCCAGCAGCTCTTTTGGACAGGACCAAGAGACCCAGTACTTC
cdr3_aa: CASSSFGQDQETQYF

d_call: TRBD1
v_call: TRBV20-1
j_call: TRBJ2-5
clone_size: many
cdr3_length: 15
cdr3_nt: TGCAGTGCTAGACTCCGACAGGGCCTGCAAGAGACCCAGTACTTC
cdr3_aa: CSARLRQGLQETQYF

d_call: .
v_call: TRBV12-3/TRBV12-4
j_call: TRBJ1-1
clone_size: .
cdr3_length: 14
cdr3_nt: TGTGCCAGCAGTTTATCCGGGAAACGCACTGAAGCTTTCTTT
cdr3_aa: CASSLSGKRTEAFF

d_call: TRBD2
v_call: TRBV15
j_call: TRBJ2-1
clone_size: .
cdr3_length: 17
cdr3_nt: TGTGCCGCCAGCAGAGGTGGAACTAGCGGGAGTAGGGATGAGCAGTTCTTC
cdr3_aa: CAASRGGTSGSRDEQFF

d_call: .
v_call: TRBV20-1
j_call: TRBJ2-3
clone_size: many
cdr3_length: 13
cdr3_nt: TGCAGTGCTAGAGATCGAGCGGAACGCCGCAGGTATTTT
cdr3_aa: CSARDRAERRRYF

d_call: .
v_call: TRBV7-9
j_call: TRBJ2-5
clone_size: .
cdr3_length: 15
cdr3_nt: TGTGCCAGCAGCTTATCGAGGGCAGGGCAAGAGACCCAGTACTTC
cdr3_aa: CASSLSRAGQETQYF

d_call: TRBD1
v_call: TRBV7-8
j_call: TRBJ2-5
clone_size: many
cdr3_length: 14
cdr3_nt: TGTGCCAGCAGCATCCAGACAGGGGGGGAGACCCAGTACTTC
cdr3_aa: CASSIQTGGETQYF

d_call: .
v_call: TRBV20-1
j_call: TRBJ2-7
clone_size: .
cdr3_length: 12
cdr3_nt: TGCAGTGCTAGGGTTGGCAGCTACGAGCAGTACTTC
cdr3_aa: CSARVGSYEQYF

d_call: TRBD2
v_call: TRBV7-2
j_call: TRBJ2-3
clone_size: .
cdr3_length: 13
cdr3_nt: TGTGCCAGCAGCTCTCTGGGCGGGGGTACGCAGTATTTT
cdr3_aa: CASSSLGGGTQYF

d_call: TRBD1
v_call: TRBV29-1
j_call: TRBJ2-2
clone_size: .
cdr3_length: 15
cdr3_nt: TGCAGCGTTGACCAGGGACAGGGGGACACCGGGGAGCTGTTTTTT
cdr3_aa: CSVDQGQGDTGELFF

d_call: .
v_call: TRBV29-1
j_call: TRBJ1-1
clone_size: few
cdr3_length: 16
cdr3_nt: TGCAGCGTCCCCGAGGGTGGACAGATATTGAACACTGAAGCTTTCTTT
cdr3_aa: CSVPEGGQILNTEAFF

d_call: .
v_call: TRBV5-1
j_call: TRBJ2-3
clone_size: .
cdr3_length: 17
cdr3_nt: TGCGCCAGCAGCCCCCGTCTTGCTAGCAGTAGCACAGATACGCAGTATTTT
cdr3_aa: CASSPRLASSSTDTQYF

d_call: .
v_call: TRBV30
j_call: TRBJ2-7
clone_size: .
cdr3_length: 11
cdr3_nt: TGTGCCGGGAGTTCCTACAATGAGCAGTACTTC
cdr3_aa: CAGSSYNEQYF